This passage covers 13 T cell receptor beta chains from one sample sequenced in a study of blood T cell repertoires in COVID-19. Some clones are missing from TCRdb's copy, which holds only in-frame ones; the method was immunoSEQ multiplex PCR. The table has about 160,000 clones, approximately 81% seen once. The source material was peripheral blood. The receptors originated from a woman in her forties or fifties with COVID-19, enrolled during active disease.

The chain joins TRBV7-9 to TRBJ2-6, with TRBD1 as a possible D gene (5 bases). The CDR3 extends over 16 amino acids. V lost 5 bases, J lost 0 bases, and 11 bases lay in between. Germline V CDR1 and CDR2: SEHNR, FQNEAQ (reference sequence). The CDR3 DNA sequence: TGTGCCAGCAGCCTAGACAGTGCCTCTGGGGCCAACGTCCTGACTTTC. It codes for CASSLDSASGANVLTF. The whole variable domain, remainder taken from reference TRBV7-9 and TRBJ2-6, is DTGVSQNPRHKITKRGQNVTFRCDPISEHNRLYWYRQTLGQGPEFLTYFQNEAQLEKSRLLSDRFSAERPKGSFSTLEIQRTEQGDSAMYLCASSLDSASGANVLTFGAGSRLTVL.

J is TRBJ1-3 and V is TRBV9; no clear D gene. This CDR3 comprises 15 residues. CDR1 is SGDLS and CDR2 is YYNGEE in the germline V gene. Trimming pared 0 bases from V and 1 base from J, leaving 8 bases between. Here the CDR3 DNA reads TGTGCCAGCAGCGTAGTAGGAGGGTCTGGAAACACCATATATTTT. The encoded protein is CASSVVGGSGNTIYF.

The genes are TRBV6-1 and TRBJ1-5, with D hard to call. The CDR3 has 15 amino acids. Germline V CDR1 and CDR2: MNHNS, SASEGT. Trimming removed 1 base from V and 9 bases from J, with 16 bases in between. The CDR3 protein is CASSEEGALTGPQHF. CDR3 nucleotide sequence: TGTGCCAGCAGTGAAGAGGGAGCGTTAACGGGGCCCCAGCATTTT.

The chain has TRBV18 and TRBJ1-4, with 7 nucleotides matching TRBD1. The germline V gene encodes CDR1 KGHSH and CDR2 LQKENI. The CDR3 contains 16 residues. Trimming cost V 3 bases and J 8 bases; bases outside gene matches: 12. The CDR3 DNA is TGTGCCAGCTCACCCTCACAGGGGCCGGGCCGGGAAAAACTGTTTTTT. Its protein is CASSPSQGPGREKLFF.

This chain links TRBV19 with TRBJ1-1, with D possibly TRBD1 on 6 matching bases. Germline values: CDR1 LNHDA, CDR2 SQIVND (reference sequence). The V and J ends lost 3 bases and 0 bases respectively, with 8 bases between them. This CDR3 contains 14 residues. The DNA for the CDR3 is TGTGCCAGTAGTATTGGGGGCATGAACACTGAAGCTTTCTTT. Translating gives CASSIGGMNTEAFF.

This rearrangement joins TRBV4-1 to TRBJ1-5; D remains unclear. Trimming removed 1 base at V and 7 bases at J, with 11 bases between. The CDR3 contains 14 residues. Germline values: CDR1 MGHRA, CDR2 YSYEKL. The CDR3 nucleotides read TGCGCCAGCAGCCAAGGGGCCCGGAACCAGCCCCAGCATTTT. This sequence encodes CASSQGARNQPQHF.

DNA for the CDR3: TGTGCCAGCAGCGGCTTTAGCGGGAGGACTTCCTACAATGAGCAGTTCTTC. Protein product: CASSGFSGRTSYNEQFF. The genes are TRBV7-3 and TRBJ2-1, with 10 bases identical to TRBD2. The germline CDR1 and CDR2 sequences are SGHTA and FQGTGA. J gave up 1 base and V 5 bases, and 8 bases lay outside the gene matches. This CDR3 is 17 amino acids long.

This chain joins TRBV23-1 and TRBJ2-3; TRBD1 matches 7 bases. TRBV23-1 qualifies as an ORF whose function is uncertain. V gave up 3 bases and J gave up 1 base; unmatched junction bases: 16. The CDR3 has 19 residues. The CDR3 reads CASSQTTAARQGGTDTQYF. The CDR3 DNA is TGCGCCAGCAGTCAGACGACAGCGGCCAGACAGGGAGGCACAGATACGCAGTATTTT.

The gene calls are TRBV27 and TRBJ2-7; 9 nucleotides line up with TRBD2. The CDR3 spans 16 residues. The V and J ends lost 5 bases and 2 bases, in that order; junction bases with no gene match: 10. Germline CDR1 is MNHEY and CDR2 is SMNVEV (reference sequence). The CDR3 DNA reads as TGTGCCAGCAGTCCCCTCTTTGCGGGGGGGGCCTACGAGCAGTACTTC. This sequence encodes CASSPLFAGGAYEQYF.

CDR3 DNA sequence: TGTGCTAGTGGCCGAGGGACAGGGATTGAAGGTTCACCCCTCCACTTT. It is translated as CASGRGTGIEGSPLHF. The V and J genes are TRBV12-5 and TRBJ1-6; 9 nucleotides match TRBD1. Per germline, CDR1 LGHNT and CDR2 FRNRAP. V trimming: 6 bases; J trimming: 9 bases; junction bases outside the gene matches: 12. The CDR3 is made up of 16 amino acids.

The chain has TRBV5-6 and TRBJ2-3, with D uncertain. Trimming removed 1 base at V and 6 bases at J, with 9 bases between. This CDR3 region has 13 residues. Germline CDR1 SGHDT, CDR2 YYEEEE. The CDR3, as DNA: TGTGCCAGCAGCTTGTCCGCCGGGGATACGCAGTATTTT. It translates to CASSLSAGDTQYF. The full variable domain, in which reference TRBV5-6 and TRBJ2-3 provide the parts outside the CDR3, is DAGVTQSPTHLIKTRGQQVTLRCSPKSGHDTVSWYQQALGQGPQFIFQYYEEEERQRGNFPDRFSGHQFPNYSSELNVNALLLGDSALYLCASSLSAGDTQYFGPGTRLTVL.

The chain couples TRBV9 to TRBJ2-6; a weak D match, TRBD1 (5 bases). The V end was cut by 3 bases, the J end by 3 bases, with 13 bases between. Germline V gene data show CDR1 as SGDLS and CDR2 as YYNGEE. This CDR3 is built from 16 residues. CDR3 sequence (DNA): TGTGCCAGCAGCGCCCACCGTGGACATGGGGCCAACGTCCTGACTTTC. It yields the protein CASSAHRGHGANVLTF.

CDR3 sequence (DNA): TGTGCCAGCAGAAGGGGGCTGGAGACCCAGTACTTC. Translation: CASRRGLETQYF. The rearrangement joins TRBV27 to TRBJ2-5; 7 nucleotides line up with TRBD1. CDR3 size: 12 residues. V gave up 6 bases and J gave up 5 bases; unmatched junction bases: 3. Germline V gives CDR1 MNHEY, CDR2 SMNVEV (reference sequence).